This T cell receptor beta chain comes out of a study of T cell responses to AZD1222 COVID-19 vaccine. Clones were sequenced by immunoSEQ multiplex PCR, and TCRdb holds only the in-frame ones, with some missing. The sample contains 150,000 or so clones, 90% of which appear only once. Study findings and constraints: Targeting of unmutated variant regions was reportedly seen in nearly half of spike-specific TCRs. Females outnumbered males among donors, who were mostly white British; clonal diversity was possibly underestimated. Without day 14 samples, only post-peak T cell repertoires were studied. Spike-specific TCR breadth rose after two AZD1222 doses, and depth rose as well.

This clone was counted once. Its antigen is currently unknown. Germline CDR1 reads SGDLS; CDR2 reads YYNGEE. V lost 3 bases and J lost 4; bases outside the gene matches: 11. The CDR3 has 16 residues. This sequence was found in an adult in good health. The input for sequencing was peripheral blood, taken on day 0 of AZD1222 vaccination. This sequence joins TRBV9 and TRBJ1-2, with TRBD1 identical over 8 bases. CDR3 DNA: TGTGCCAGCAGCGGAGGACAGGGTGCAGGAGGCTATGGCTACACCTTC. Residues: CASSGGQGAGGYGYTF.